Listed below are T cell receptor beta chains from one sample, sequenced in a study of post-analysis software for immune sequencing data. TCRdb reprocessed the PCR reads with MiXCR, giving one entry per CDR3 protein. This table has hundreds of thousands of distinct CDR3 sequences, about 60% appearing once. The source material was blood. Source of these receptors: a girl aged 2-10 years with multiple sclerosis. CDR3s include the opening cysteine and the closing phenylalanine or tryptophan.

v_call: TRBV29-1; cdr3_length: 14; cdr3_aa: CSVLTSGSYNEQFF
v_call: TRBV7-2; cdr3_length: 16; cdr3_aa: CASTFPRTDSTDTQYF
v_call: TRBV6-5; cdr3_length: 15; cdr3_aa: CASSPQIGQGYIQYF
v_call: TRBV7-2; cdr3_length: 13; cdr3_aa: CASSLDRVVEAFF
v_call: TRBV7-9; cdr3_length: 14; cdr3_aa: CASSQTGGANEQFF
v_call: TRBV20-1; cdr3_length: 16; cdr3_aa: CSARAGSGPRVDTQYF
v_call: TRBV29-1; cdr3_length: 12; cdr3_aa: CSVGDGTYEQYF
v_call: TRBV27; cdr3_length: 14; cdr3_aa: CASCRTNSYNEQFF
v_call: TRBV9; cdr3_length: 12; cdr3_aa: CASSVGSDTQYF
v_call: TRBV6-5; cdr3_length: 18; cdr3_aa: CASSFSGLTGANPYGYTF
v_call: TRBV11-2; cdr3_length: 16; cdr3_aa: CASSLFLAGGNPEQFF